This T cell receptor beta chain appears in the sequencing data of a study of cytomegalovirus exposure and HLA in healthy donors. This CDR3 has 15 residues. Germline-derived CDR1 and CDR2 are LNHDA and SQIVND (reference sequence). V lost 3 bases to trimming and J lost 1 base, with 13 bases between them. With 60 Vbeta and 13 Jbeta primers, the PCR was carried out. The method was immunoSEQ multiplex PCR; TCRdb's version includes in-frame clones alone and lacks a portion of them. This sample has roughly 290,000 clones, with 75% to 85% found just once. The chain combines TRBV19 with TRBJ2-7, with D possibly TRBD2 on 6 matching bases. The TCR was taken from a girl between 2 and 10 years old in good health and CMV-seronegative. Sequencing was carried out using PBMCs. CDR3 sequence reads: CASSISSGESYEQYF. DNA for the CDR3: TGTGCCAGTAGTATCTCGTCGGGGGAGTCCTACGAGCAGTACTTC.